This T cell receptor (beta chain) was recorded in a study of CD8+CD57+ T cells in acquired aplastic anemia. Study results and limitations: Shared by patients and controls, fewer than 30 CD8+ CDR3s were abundant in patients.

CDR1 is DFQATT and CDR2 is SNEGSKA in the germline V gene (reference sequence). With 3 bases removed from V and 4 bases from J, the gap between germline ends came to 19 bases. The CDR3 contains 15 residues. Genomic DNA served as template for TCR beta VDJ and CDR3 profiling. TCRdb processed the reads anew with MiXCR; each CDR3 protein has one entry. The repertoire holds 400,000 to 600,000 distinct CDR3 sequences, with around a third as singletons. This clonotype has at least ten counts. Its antigen is unknown. All patients picked for sequencing had shown, by flow cytometry, an expansion of CD8+CD57+ cells. Untreated patients provided the blood samples, with no therapy given before sampling.

The specimen was sorted CD4+, CD8+, or CD8+CD57+ T cells (not recorded which) from PBMCs. The sequence came from a human donor with aplastic anemia. This sequence joins TRBV20-1 and TRBJ2-7, with D possibly TRBD2 on 6 matching bases. The CDR3 DNA reads TGCAGTGCTAGCGGAGAGGGCGGGGAAGCGTACGAGCAGTACTTC. Its translation: CSASGEGGEAYEQYF.